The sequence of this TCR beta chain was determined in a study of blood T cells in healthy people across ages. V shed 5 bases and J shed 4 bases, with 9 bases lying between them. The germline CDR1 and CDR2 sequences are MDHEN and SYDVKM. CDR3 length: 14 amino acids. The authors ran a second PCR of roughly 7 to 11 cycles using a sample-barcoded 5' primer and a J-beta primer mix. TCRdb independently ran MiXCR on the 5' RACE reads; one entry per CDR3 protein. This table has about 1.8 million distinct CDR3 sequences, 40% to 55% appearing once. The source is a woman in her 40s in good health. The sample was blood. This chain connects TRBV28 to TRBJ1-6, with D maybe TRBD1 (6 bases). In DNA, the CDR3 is TGTGCCAGCAGTACCAGGGGTTATAATTCACCCCTCCACTTT. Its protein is CASSTRGYNSPLHF.